This entry features one TCR beta chain sequence. Its specificity is unknown. This specimen belongs to a study of shared clonotypes between healthy human individuals. Broader study findings: The four-donor shared clonotypes exceeded non-shared clonotypes in generation probability, with non-shared ones scoring lower.

Each donor was a Caucasian adult residing in Nashville, Tennessee. Sequencing used immunoSEQ multiplex PCR; TCRdb keeps in-frame clones, though not all of them. Among roughly 2.5 million clones listed, over 85% were seen once. Germline V gene lookup returns CDR1 MNHEY and CDR2 SMNVEV (reference sequence). V lost 6 bases and J lost 8, with 21 bases in between. The CDR3 is 15 residues long. Source material: naive CD4+ T cells sorted from blood. As to subset: CD45RA+ positively selected. The clonotype comes from a man aged 18 to 29 in good health. V gene TRBV27 combines with J gene TRBJ2-3, with a weak D call TRBD1 (6 bases). For the CDR3, the DNA is TGTGCCAGCAGCCCAACGACAGGACTTAGGGGTACGCAGTATTTT. Translating it yields CASSPTTGLRGTQYF.